What follows is one T cell receptor beta chain and its context. Its antigen is not known. Profiling relied on immunoSEQ multiplex PCR, and the TCRdb table lists in-frame clones only, not all of them. Among more than 350,000 clones, 80% to 95% were seen once, and the ten largest hold roughly an eighth. The entry originates in a study of Ad26.COV2.S vaccination and SARS-CoV-2 variants. Findings and limits, study-wide: Spike-specific TCR breadth was greater in vaccine than placebo recipients. Non-spike TCR breadth was similar in vaccine and placebo recipients.

This CDR3 region has 13 residues. Germline V gives CDR1 KGHSH, CDR2 LQKENI. Trimming took 3 bases from V and 3 from J, leaving 8 bases between them. Treatment reported: roughly 19 received Ad26.COV2.S at low or high dose, single or two shots; about five received placebo; per-sample allocation not given. Sampling happened 63 days after the first vaccine or placebo injection. This rearrangement joins TRBV18 to TRBJ1-1, with D unclear. The sequences come from peripheral blood, collected in a trial of Ad26.COV2.S vaccine versus placebo. This sequence was found in a person between 18 and 60 years old who received the Ad26.COV2.S COVID-19 vaccine or a placebo. The CDR3 reads CASSPLGYTEAFF. The CDR3 nucleotides read TGTGCCAGCTCACCCTTGGGGTACACTGAAGCTTTCTTT.